Each of the 14 T cell receptor beta chains below was sequenced from the same sample in a study of T cell repertoires and HLA-DP antigens. These receptors' targets are unknown. Clones were read by immunoSEQ multiplex PCR, and TCRdb kept only the in-frame ones, dropping some. Counted here are around 90,000 clones, around nine tenths occurring once; the ten biggest clones make up roughly 1.5%. The sequencing input was CD4+ T cells from PBMCs. Every receptor here comes from a man aged 50 to 60 in good health and CMV-seronegative.

The chain couples TRBV11-1 to TRBJ2-7; TRBD1 matches at 10 bases. V lost 5 bases to trimming and J lost 6 bases; unmatched junction nucleotides: 10. Germline V gene sequence: CDR1 SGHAT, CDR2 FQDESV (reference sequence). The CDR3 length is 15 residues. CDR3 sequence (DNA): TGTGCCAGCAGCCCGCCGGGACAGGGGAGCCTCGAGCAGTACTTC. This codes for CASSPPGQGSLEQYF.

This clone has more than one count but fewer than ten. The CDR3 nucleotides read TGTGCCAGCAGCTTCGACCGGAGCTCTGGAAACACCATATATTTT. Amino acid sequence: CASSFDRSSGNTIYF. The genes are TRBV7-2 and TRBJ1-3; D remains unclear. CDR1 and CDR2 (germline): SGHTA, FQGNSA. The CDR3 runs 15 residues. Trimming shortened V by 3 bases and J by 0 bases, and 9 bases separated the two germline ends.

This chain links TRBV5-4 with TRBJ2-5, with 11 nucleotides matching TRBD2. The J segment lost 3 bases and the V segment lost 0 bases, leaving 4 bases of the junction unmatched. Germline lookup yields CDR1 SGHNT and CDR2 YYREEE (reference sequence). The CDR3 loop spans 16 amino acids. Written as DNA, the CDR3 is TGTGCCAGCAGCTTGGGGTTAGCGGGAGGGGAAGAGACCCAGTACTTC. It specifies CASSLGLAGGEETQYF. Looking up the rest from reference TRBV5-4 and TRBJ2-5 gives the full variable domain: ETGVTQSPTHLIKTRGQQVTLRCSSQSGHNTVSWYQQALGQGPQFIFQYYREEENGRGNFPPRFSGLQFPNYSSELNVNALELDDSALYLCASSLGLAGGEETQYFGPGTRLLVL.

The chain recombines TRBV6-1 with TRBJ1-5, with 9 nucleotides matching TRBD1. V was clipped by 5 bases and J by 3 bases; unmatched bases: 5. In germline, CDR1 is MNHNS, CDR2 SASEGT. This CDR3 spans 15 amino acids. The CDR3 sequence: CASSKGTGHNQPQHF. The CDR3 bases are TGTGCCAGCAGTAAGGGGACAGGGCACAATCAGCCCCAGCATTTT.

This clone was observed once. The chain uses TRBV6-5 and TRBJ2-7, with D tentatively TRBD2 (7 bases). The CDR3 is 14 residues long. Germline V gene sequence: CDR1 MNHEY, CDR2 SVGAGI. V dropped 5 bases and J dropped 5 bases, with 16 bases sitting between them. The CDR3: CASSKRGAWDEQYF. CDR3 nucleotide sequence: TGTGCCAGCAGTAAACGGGGGGCGTGGGACGAGCAGTACTTC.

CDR3 bases: TGTGCCAGCAGCTTGGTGTCAGGGAATTCACCCCTCCACTTT. Residues: CASSLVSGNSPLHF. This chain connects TRBV7-3 to TRBJ1-6; perhaps TRBD1 as D (5 bases). The length of the CDR3 is 14 residues. The V gene lost 3 bases and the J gene lost 7 bases, with 10 bases spanning the gap. In germline, CDR1 is SGHTA, CDR2 FQGTGA.

The rearrangement uses TRBV6-6 and TRBJ1-6; D is possibly TRBD1 (6 bases). Germline V gives CDR1 MNHNY, CDR2 SVGAGI (reference sequence). CDR3 length equals 15 residues. V lost 2 bases, J lost 7 bases, and 12 bases lay in between. DNA of the CDR3: TGTGCCAGCAGTTACCTCGGACAGAGCAATTCACCCCTCCACTTT. Translating it yields CASSYLGQSNSPLHF.

The table lists this clone with a few counts. V is TRBV28 and J is TRBJ2-1; TRBD2 might be the D (5 bases). The CDR3 covers 15 residues. CDR1 is MDHEN and CDR2 is SYDVKM in the germline V gene. V lost 6 bases, J lost 8 bases, and 20 bases lay in between. CDR3 sequence: CASSTRGLNVYEQFF. CDR3 coding DNA: TGTGCCAGCAGCACCCGTGGACTTAACGTCTATGAGCAGTTCTTC.

The chain uses TRBV7-2 and TRBJ1-2, with D unclear. In germline, CDR1 is SGHTA, CDR2 FQGNSA. The CDR3 is made up of 14 amino acids. V was trimmed by 5 bases and J by 6 bases, leaving 16 bases between them. The CDR3 bases are TGTGCCAGCAGCCTCCTCGGACCAACACATGGCTACACCTTC. The encoded protein is CASSLLGPTHGYTF.

V is TRBV11-1 and J is TRBJ2-1; TRBD2 aligns across 7 bases. This CDR3 has 14 residues. Unmatched junction bases numbered 14, after V lost 8 bases and J lost 10 bases. Germline values: CDR1 SGHAT, CDR2 FQDESV (reference sequence). CDR3 in amino acids: CASRAGLAIREQFF. The CDR3 nucleotides read TGTGCCAGCCGAGCGGGGCTAGCCATACGGGAGCAGTTCTTC. Together with reference TRBV11-1 and TRBJ2-1, the CDR3 gives the full variable domain: EAEVAQSPRYKITEKSQAVAFWCDPISGHATLYWYRQILGQGPELLVQFQDESVVDDSQLPKDRFSAERLKGVDSTLKIQPAELGDSAMYLCASRAGLAIREQFFGPGTRLTVL.

On this clone itself: A read error may account for a junction end that differs from germline. The chain carries TRBV7-7 and TRBJ2-7; 7 nucleotides match TRBD1. Looked up from germline, CDR1 is SSHAT and CDR2 is FNYEAQ (reference sequence). This CDR3 comprises 14 residues. In DNA, the CDR3 is TGTGCTAGCAGCCCGCGGACAGGACAGCACGAGCAGTACTTC. Protein sequence: CASSPRTGQHEQYF.

A word on this clone: Additional DNA sequences in this sample encode the identical CDR3. The chain uses TRBV11-2 and TRBJ2-7, with D tentatively TRBD2 (6 bases). The CDR3 consists of 15 residues. The germline V gene encodes CDR1 SGHAT and CDR2 FQNNGV. The V end lost 0 bases, the J end lost 2 bases, and 11 bases lay between the germline ends. The CDR3 nucleotides are TGTGCCAGCAGCTTAGATTCGGGAGAAACCTACGAGCAGTACTTC. Protein product: CASSLDSGETYEQYF.

The chain carries TRBV4-3 and TRBJ2-5; D is unresolved. The CDR3 runs 15 residues. V lost 0 bases and J lost 3, with 11 bases in between. CDR1 and CDR2 from the germline V gene are LGHNA and YSLEER. The CDR3 spells CASSQEFGDEETQYF. Here the CDR3 DNA reads TGCGCCAGCAGCCAAGAGTTTGGTGACGAAGAGACCCAGTACTTC.

The chain employs TRBV9 and TRBJ2-3; 7 bases line up with TRBD2. This CDR3 has 16 amino acids. Germline V gene sequence: CDR1 SGDLS, CDR2 YYNGEE. J gave up 5 bases and V 0 bases, and 9 bases lay outside the gene matches. The CDR3 is CASSVDLAGVGDTQYF. The CDR3 DNA is TGTGCCAGCAGCGTAGATTTAGCGGGTGTGGGAGATACGCAGTATTTT.